The 28 T cell receptor beta chains presented below share a single source sample, sequenced in a study of OX40 agonist ivuxolimab in advanced cancers. Profiling relied on immunoSEQ multiplex PCR, and the TCRdb table lists in-frame clones only, not all of them. The table shows over 55,000 clones, with 80% to 90% occurring only once. The sample consisted of CD4+ or CD8+ T cells sorted from blood, taken in a trial of the OX40 agonist ivuxolimab. These receptors originate from an adult with an advanced solid tumor such as melanoma, head and neck, liver or kidney cancer.

This clone was detected only once. The V and J genes are TRBV7-9 and TRBJ2-1; D not resolved. In germline, CDR1 is SEHNR, CDR2 FQNEAQ (reference sequence). The CDR3 totals 12 residues. The V end lost 6 bases, the J end lost 5 bases, and 8 bases lay between the germline ends. CDR3: CASSFLNNEQFF. In DNA, the CDR3 is TGTGCCAGCAGTTTTTTAAACAATGAGCAGTTCTTC.

The chain joins TRBV28 to TRBJ1-2, with D perhaps TRBD1 (5 bases). Germline V gene data show CDR1 as MDHEN and CDR2 as SYDVKM. Trimming took off 11 bases at V and 7 bases at J, with 17 bases between the two ends. The CDR3 has 12 amino acids. The CDR3 loop reads CAGMTGTSGYTF. The CDR3, as DNA: TGTGCCGGGATGACCGGGACTTCTGGCTACACCTTC.

The chain joins TRBV4-2 to TRBJ1-5; TRBD1 matches 9 bases. This CDR3 spans 16 amino acids. Germline V gene lookup returns CDR1 LGHNA and CDR2 YNFKEQ. The V and J ends lost 0 bases and 10 bases, in that order; junction bases with no gene match: 10. This chain's CDR3 is CASSQDRPDRGSPQHF. For the CDR3, the DNA is TGTGCCAGCAGCCAAGATCGTCCGGACAGGGGTTCACCCCAGCATTTT.

The sample holds one count of this clone. The chain joins TRBV18 to TRBJ2-7, with 8 bases aligning to TRBD1. The CDR3 is 14 amino acids. V was pared by 4 bases and J by 2 bases, with 4 bases of the junction left unmatched. Germline CDR1 KGHSH, CDR2 LQKENI. The DNA for the CDR3 is TGTGCCAGCTCACTGAGGACAGGGACCTACGAGCAGTACTTC. It specifies CASSLRTGTYEQYF.

This clone was seen only once. The chain carries TRBV6-5 and TRBJ2-5; 13 nucleotides agree with TRBD2. This CDR3 contains 16 residues. V trimming: 0 bases; J trimming: 5 bases; junction bases outside the gene matches: 3. Germline assignment: CDR1 MNHEY and CDR2 SVGAGI. The CDR3 sequence: CASSYSPTSGGETQYF. For the CDR3, the DNA is TGTGCCAGCAGTTACTCCCCGACTAGCGGGGGGGAGACCCAGTACTTC.

The chain employs TRBV28 and TRBJ2-3; maybe TRBD1 (6 bases). Germline CDR1 is MDHEN and CDR2 is SYDVKM. CDR3 length: 17 amino acids. V lost 6 bases and J 2 bases, leaving 21 bases between the germline ends. The CDR3 sequence: CASSQTAQGSFTDTQYF. As DNA, the CDR3 is TGTGCCAGCAGCCAGACGGCGCAGGGGTCATTCACAGATACGCAGTATTTT.

The chain is built from TRBV20-1 and TRBJ2-2, with D hard to call. There are 11 residues in the CDR3. Trimming pared 5 bases from V and 6 bases from J, leaving 7 bases between. Germline CDR1 reads DFQATT; CDR2 reads SNEGSKA (reference sequence). The CDR3 sequence is CSAPRAGELFF. The CDR3 DNA reads TGCAGTGCTCCCCGAGCCGGGGAGCTGTTTTTT.

This clone has a single count. The chain couples TRBV19 to TRBJ2-5, with D perhaps TRBD1 or TRBD2 (5 bases each). Germline values: CDR1 LNHDA, CDR2 SQIVND (reference sequence). Trimming cost V 3 bases and J 5 bases, with 16 bases left between them. This CDR3 spans 15 amino acids. This CDR3 is CASSIDTGPAETQYF. The CDR3 coding sequence is TGTGCCAGTAGTATTGATACGGGACCCGCGGAGACCCAGTACTTC.

The V and J genes are TRBV18 and TRBJ2-5, with a tentative D call TRBD2 (5 bases). The end of the DNA is better explained by TRBJ2-7, so the J call may be wrong. The CDR3 runs 15 residues. Germline V gene lookup returns CDR1 KGHSH and CDR2 LQKENI. In nucleotides, the CDR3 is TGTGCCAGCTCACCACCGCAAAAGGGAGTCTACGAGCAGTACTTC. This codes for CASSPPQKGVYEQYF.

The CDR3 DNA sequence: TGTGCCAGCAGCTTAGTGGACAGGGTCAACACTGAAGCTTTCTTT. This translates into CASSLVDRVNTEAFF. V usage is TRBV7-2 and J usage is TRBJ1-1, with 8 bases fitting TRBD1. V was pared by 1 base and J by 2 bases, with 3 bases of the junction left unmatched. Germline V gene lookup returns CDR1 SGHTA and CDR2 FQGNSA. The CDR3 loop spans 15 amino acids.

This clone was picked up one time. The chain links TRBV2 to TRBJ2-1, with 13 nucleotides matching TRBD2. The CDR3 is 19 residues long. With 8 bases clipped from V and 0 bases from J, the junction kept 13 bases outside the gene matches. Germline assignment: CDR1 SNHLY and CDR2 FYNNEI. CDR3 coding DNA: TGTGCCAGCCGAAAGTCCGGGACTAGCGGGGCACTCTCCTACAATGAGCAGTTCTTC. Its translation is CASRKSGTSGALSYNEQFF.

This rearrangement joins TRBV5-1 to TRBJ1-1, with 11 bases lining up with TRBD1. CDR1 and CDR2 (germline): SGHRS, YFSETQ. This CDR3 region has 15 residues. Trimming took 3 bases from V and 6 from J; bases not matched to a gene: 7. This CDR3 is CASSSGQGVRAEAFF. The DNA for the CDR3 is TGCGCCAGCAGCTCGGGACAGGGGGTTCGAGCTGAAGCTTTCTTT.

V gene TRBV6-4 combines with J gene TRBJ1-1; TRBD1 aligns across 8 bases. From germline, CDR1 is MRHNA and CDR2 SNTAGT. J gave up 4 bases and V 4 bases, and 5 bases lay outside the gene matches. The CDR3 runs 14 residues. This CDR3 reads CASSAGGRATEAFF. The CDR3 DNA reads TGTGCCAGCAGTGCAGGGGGCAGGGCCACTGAAGCTTTCTTT.

The chain uses TRBV5-1 and TRBJ1-6, with unresolved D. The CDR3 totals 14 residues. The germline V gene encodes CDR1 SGHRS and CDR2 YFSETQ. V lost 1 base, J lost 7 bases, and 9 bases lay in between. The CDR3 sequence is CASSLTFENSPLHF. DNA of the CDR3: TGCGCCAGCAGCTTGACCTTTGAAAATTCACCCCTCCACTTT.

In its sample, this clone was seen a few times. The V and J genes are TRBV9 and TRBJ2-5; tentatively, D is TRBD1 (6 bases). CDR1 is SGDLS and CDR2 is YYNGEE in the germline V gene. The CDR3 spans 13 residues. V dropped 0 bases and J dropped 4 bases, with 7 bases sitting between them. The CDR3 sequence is CASSVAQGETQYF. The CDR3, as DNA: TGTGCCAGCAGCGTAGCACAGGGAGAGACCCAGTACTTC.

The V and J genes are TRBV19 and TRBJ2-4, with 8 bases that match TRBD1. The CDR3 loop spans 13 amino acids. The trim removed 5 bases at V and 5 bases at J, leaving 2 bases unmatched. The germline V gene has CDR1 LNHDA and CDR2 SQIVND (reference sequence). This chain's CDR3 is CASSLTGENIQYF. CDR3 nucleotides: TGTGCCAGTAGTCTGACAGGGGAAAACATTCAGTACTTC.

The chain uses TRBV6-1 and TRBJ2-7; D is undetermined. The germline gives CDR1 MNHNS, CDR2 SASEGT. The V end lost 2 bases, the J end lost 6 bases, and 8 bases lay between the germline ends. The CDR3 is 12 amino acids. Here the CDR3 DNA reads TGTGCCAGCAGTGAAACTCCTATCGAGCAGTACTTC. This codes for CASSETPIEQYF.

The chain has TRBV7-2 and TRBJ1-2; D is possibly TRBD1 (6 bases). The V end lost 0 bases, the J end lost 13 bases, and 15 bases lay between the germline ends. Germline values: CDR1 SGHTA, CDR2 FQGNSA. The CDR3 extends over 13 amino acids. CDR3 protein: CASSLAPGGPRTF. Here the CDR3 DNA reads TGTGCCAGCAGCTTAGCGCCGGGGGGCCCCCGCACCTTC. Full variable domain (rest looked up from reference TRBV7-2 and TRBJ1-2): GAGVSQSPSNKVTEKGKDVELRCDPISGHTALYWYRQSLGQGLEFLIYFQGNSAPDKSGLPSDRFSAERTGGSVSTLTIQRTQQEDSAVYLCASSLAPGGPRTFGSGTRLTVV.

The chain uses TRBV6-1 and TRBJ1-5, with D tentatively TRBD1 (5 bases). Germline lookup yields CDR1 MNHNS and CDR2 SASEGT. The CDR3 contains 15 residues. With 2 bases removed from V and 3 bases from J, the gap between germline ends came to 11 bases. The CDR3 DNA follows: TGTGCCAGCAGTGAATATGGGGACTTCAATCAGCCCCAGCATTTT. Translating gives CASSEYGDFNQPQHF.

V and J are TRBV6-5 and TRBJ2-1; D is uncertain. V shed 9 bases and J shed 4 bases, with 7 bases lying between them. The CDR3 is made up of 11 amino acids. Germline V gives CDR1 MNHEY, CDR2 SVGAGI. CDR3 sequence reads: CASRIYNEQFF. As DNA, the CDR3 is TGTGCCAGTCGCATTTACAATGAGCAGTTCTTC.

The chain combines TRBV7-6 with TRBJ1-3; tentative D call: TRBD1 (5 bases). Germline V gives CDR1 SGHVS, CDR2 FNYEAQ. V lost 4 bases, J lost 0 bases, and 10 bases lay in between. The CDR3 runs to 15 residues. The DNA of the CDR3 is TGTGCCAGCAGCTCCGGGACCGCCTCTGGAAACACCATATATTTT. Translated: CASSSGTASGNTIYF.

The chain employs TRBV6-1 and TRBJ1-5, with 8 bases matching TRBD1. V shed 8 bases and J 2 bases; nucleotides not matched to a gene: 2. The CDR3 consists of 13 residues. Looked up from germline, CDR1 is MNHNS and CDR2 is SASEGT. CDR3 protein: CASLTGGNQPQHF. The CDR3 nucleotides are TGTGCCAGCCTGACAGGGGGCAATCAGCCCCAGCATTTT.

Only one count was recorded for this clone. This chain links TRBV5-1 with TRBJ1-2, with D possibly matching TRBD1 (5 bases). Trimming stripped 0 bases from V and 5 bases from J, with 14 bases between. This CDR3 has 15 residues. Germline V CDR1 and CDR2: SGHRS, YFSETQ. The DNA of the CDR3 is TGCGCCAGCAGCTTGGAAGGCAGGGCAGTATATGGCTACACCTTC. It specifies CASSLEGRAVYGYTF.

The V and J genes are TRBV6-5 and TRBJ1-4; D possibly corresponds to TRBD1 (5 bases). CDR3 length: 15 amino acids. Germline CDR1 is MNHEY and CDR2 is SVGAGI. V was shortened by 2 bases and J by 8 bases, with 15 bases between the two germline ends. CDR3 region: CASSYDTQGLEKLFF. CDR3 nucleotide sequence: TGTGCCAGCAGTTACGATACTCAGGGTTTAGAAAAACTGTTTTTT.

V is TRBV6-1 and J is TRBJ1-3; tentative D call: TRBD1 (6 bases). The V end lost 3 bases, the J end lost 0 bases, and 15 bases lay between the germline ends. CDR1 and CDR2 from the germline V gene are MNHNS and SASEGT. The CDR3 sequence is 17 residues long. In DNA form, the CDR3 reads TGTGCCAGCAGTGAGGTCGGGGGCAGAAGCTCTGGAAACACCATATATTTT. Protein: CASSEVGGRSSGNTIYF.

This CDR3 reads CASTQTGTAFSNYGYTF. CDR3 sequence (DNA): TGTGCCAGCACCCAGACCGGGACAGCGTTTTCTAACTATGGCTACACCTTC. The V call is TRBV2, the J call TRBJ1-2; 7 bases agree with TRBD1. The germline gives CDR1 SNHLY, CDR2 FYNNEI. This CDR3 has 17 residues. Germline trimming cut 7 bases from V and 0 bases from J; bases unmatched to any gene: 14.

The chain is built from TRBV6-5 and TRBJ1-3; D gene ambiguous. Germline lookup yields CDR1 MNHEY and CDR2 SVGAGI. V gave up 8 bases and J gave up 0 bases, with 14 bases separating them. CDR3 length equals 15 residues. CDR3 residues: CASQTERYSGNTIYF. The DNA of the CDR3 is TGTGCCAGCCAGACCGAAAGATACTCTGGAAACACCATATATTTT.

This sequence joins TRBV10-2 and TRBJ1-1; D is perhaps TRBD1 (5 bases). The germline V and J ends were trimmed by 7 bases and 1 base, with 13 bases remaining between them. The CDR3 is made up of 14 amino acids. Germline CDR1 WSHSY, CDR2 SAAADI. For the CDR3, the DNA is TGCGCCAGCACAGAAATTGGGGGGAACACTGAAGCTTTCTTT. Translating it yields CASTEIGGNTEAFF.